Listed below are T cell receptor beta chains from one sample, sequenced in a study of T-cell memory formation after mild COVID-19. TCRdb ran MiXCR on the 5' RACE reads and lists one entry per CDR3 protein. The sample includes 350,000 to 450,000 distinct CDR3 sequences, around 30% of them seen just once. The sequenced sample was PBMCs or a T cell subset sorted from them (not recorded which). Every receptor here comes from an adult woman who had mild COVID-19 (a few samples of this study predate the infection). Cell type and time point are not known. Each CDR3 is given with its conserved first and last residue. A D gene is named only where the DNA matches it firmly. The size of a clone is reported for some rows only, either as once, few or many, or as a class for expanded clones.

14	TRBV27	few	TRBJ2-7	.	CASSPLDIPHEQYF	TGTGCCAGCAGTCCGTTAGACATACCGCACGAGCAGTACTTC
15	TRBV19	.	TRBJ1-1	.	CASSTYQGLNTEAFF	TGTGCCAGTAGTACCTACCAGGGCCTGAACACTGAAGCTTTCTTT
13	TRBV27	.	TRBJ2-7	TRBD1	CASSPRQGNEQYF	TGTGCCAGCAGCCCTAGACAGGGCAACGAGCAGTACTTC
14	TRBV27	few	TRBJ2-7	.	CASSLSGTPIEQYF	TGTGCCAGCAGTTTATCCGGGACTCCTATAGAGCAGTACTTC
15	TRBV5-1	.	TRBJ2-3	.	CASSLGGMAPDTQYF	TGCGCCAGCAGCTTGGGTGGGATGGCCCCAGATACGCAGTATTTT
14	TRBV18	few	TRBJ2-3	.	CASSPLGHTDTQYF	TGTGCCAGCTCACCCCTCGGCCACACAGATACGCAGTATTTT
14	TRBV7-8	few	TRBJ1-1	.	CASLGTRMNTEAFF	TGTGCCAGCCTTGGGACACGCATGAACACTGAAGCTTTCTTT
15	TRBV20-1	few	TRBJ2-7	.	CSARDHLGAPYEQYF	TGCAGTGCTAGAGATCACTTAGGGGCCCCCTACGAGCAGTACTTC
14	TRBV18	few	TRBJ1-2	.	CASSTRADINGYTF	TGTGCCAGCTCTACCAGGGCGGACATAAACGGCTACACCTTC
18	TRBV7-9	few	TRBJ1-5	.	CASSSPTSGAGRDQPQHF	TGTGCCAGCAGCTCCCCAACTTCTGGTGCAGGGCGGGATCAGCCCCAGCATTTT
14	TRBV9	.	TRBJ1-1	.	CASSVGQMNTEAFF	TGTGCCAGCAGCGTTGGACAGATGAACACTGAAGCTTTCTTT
15	TRBV20-1	.	TRBJ2-5	TRBD1	CSARRGTGSRETQYF	TGCAGTGCTAGAAGAGGGACAGGATCTAGAGAGACCCAGTACTTC
14	TRBV27	.	TRBJ2-7	TRBD1	CASSAGQGGREQYF	TGTGCCAGCAGTGCTGGACAGGGAGGACGCGAGCAGTACTTC